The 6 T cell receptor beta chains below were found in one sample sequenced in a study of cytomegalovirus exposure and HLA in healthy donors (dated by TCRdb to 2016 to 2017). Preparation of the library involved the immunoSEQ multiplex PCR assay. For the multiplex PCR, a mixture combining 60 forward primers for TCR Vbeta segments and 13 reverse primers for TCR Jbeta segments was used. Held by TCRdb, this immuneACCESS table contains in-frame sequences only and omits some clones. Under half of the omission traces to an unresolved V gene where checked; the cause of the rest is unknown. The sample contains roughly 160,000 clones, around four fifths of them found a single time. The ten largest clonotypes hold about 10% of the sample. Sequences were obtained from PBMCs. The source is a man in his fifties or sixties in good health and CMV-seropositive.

CDR3 in amino acids: CASSSYLGLGGYTF. The DNA of the CDR3 is TGTGCCAGCAGCAGTTATCTTGGACTAGGAGGCTACACCTTC. The V and J genes are TRBV7-9 and TRBJ1-2, with D hard to call. Deletions cut 5 bases from V and 8 bases from J, with 18 bases between. The CDR3 sequence is 14 residues long. From germline, CDR1 is SEHNR and CDR2 FQNEAQ (reference sequence).

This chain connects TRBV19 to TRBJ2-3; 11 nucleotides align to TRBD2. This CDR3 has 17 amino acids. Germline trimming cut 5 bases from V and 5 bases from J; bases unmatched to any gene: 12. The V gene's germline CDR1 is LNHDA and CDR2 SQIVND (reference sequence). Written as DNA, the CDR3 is TGTGCCAGTAGTCTTGATCGAAATAGCGGGAGGGTAGATACGCAGTATTTT. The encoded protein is CASSLDRNSGRVDTQYF.

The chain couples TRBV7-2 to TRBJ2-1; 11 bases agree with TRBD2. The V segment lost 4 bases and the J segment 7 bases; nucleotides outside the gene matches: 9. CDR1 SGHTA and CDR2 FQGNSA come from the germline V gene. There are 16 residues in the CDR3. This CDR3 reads CASSSHSGLAVNEQFF. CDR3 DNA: TGTGCCAGCAGCTCTCACTCGGGACTAGCGGTTAATGAGCAGTTCTTC.

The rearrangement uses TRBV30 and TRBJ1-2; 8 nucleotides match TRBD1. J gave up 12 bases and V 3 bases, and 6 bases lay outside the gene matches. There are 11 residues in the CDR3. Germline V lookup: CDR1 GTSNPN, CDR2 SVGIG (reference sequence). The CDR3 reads CAWSLDRGHTF. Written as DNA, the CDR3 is TGTGCCTGGAGCCTCGACAGGGGACACACCTTC.

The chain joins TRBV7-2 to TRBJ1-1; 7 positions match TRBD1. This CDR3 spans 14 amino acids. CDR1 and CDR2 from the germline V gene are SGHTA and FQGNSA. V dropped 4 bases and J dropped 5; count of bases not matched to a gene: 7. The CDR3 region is CASSSFTGETEAFF. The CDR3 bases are TGTGCCAGCAGCTCTTTTACAGGGGAGACTGAAGCTTTCTTT.

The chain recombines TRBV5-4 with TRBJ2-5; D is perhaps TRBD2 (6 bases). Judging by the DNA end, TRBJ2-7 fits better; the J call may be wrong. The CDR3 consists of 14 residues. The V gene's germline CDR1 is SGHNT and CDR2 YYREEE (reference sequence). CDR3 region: CASSGRGNRNEQYF. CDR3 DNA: TGTGCCAGCAGCGGACGGGGGAATAGAAACGAGCAGTACTTC.